The sequence of this T cell receptor (beta chain) was determined in a study of blood T cell repertoires in COVID-19. For the study at large: COVID-19 samples, acute and convalescent, were from the United States, Italy and Spain.

This clone was found a few times. As originally analysed: Estimation of nucleated cell counts relied on the amplification of reference gene primers. Produced via immunoSEQ multiplex PCR; TCRdb's table is partial and in-frame only. V and J calls and clone size come straight from that table; D and trimming were deduced from the DNA. The sample shows 110,000 to 150,000 clones, around 80% of them seen only once. This CDR3 region has 14 residues. The germline CDR1 and CDR2 sequences are MNHNY and SVGAGI (reference sequence). V was pared by 7 bases and J by 7 bases, with 12 bases of the junction left unmatched.

This sequence joins TRBV6-6 and TRBJ2-7; 8 bases line up with TRBD2. Sequenced sample: peripheral blood. The sequence was collected from a man aged 60 to 69 with acute or convalescent COVID-19. The CDR3 region is CASTPPGGRREQYF. The CDR3 DNA sequence: TGTGCCAGCACCCCTCCGGGGGGGCGACGGGAGCAGTACTTC.